Sequencing of this TCR beta chain was carried out in a study of patients and donors after allogeneic stem cell transplantation. This clonotype has just a few counts. This CDR3 contains 15 residues. Germline lookup yields CDR1 LGHDT and CDR2 YNNKEL (reference sequence). The V end lost 4 bases, the J end lost 0 bases, and 12 bases lay between the germline ends. TCRdb fed the RT-PCR reads into MiXCR, producing one record per CDR3 protein. The repertoire holds tens of thousands of distinct CDR3 sequences, with around 27% as singletons. V and J are TRBV3-1 and TRBJ1-1; perhaps TRBD1 as D (5 bases). Sequenced sample: blood, either unsorted or a sorted T cell fraction (not recorded which). This receptor was identified in a human donor who was either an allogeneic HSCT recipient or a stem cell or donor lymphocyte infusion donor (not recorded which). It is not recorded whose cells these are; they may come from a transplant donor. The CDR3 DNA is TGTGCCAGCAGCCGCGGACGGACAATGAACACTGAAGCTTTCTTT. It translates to CASSRGRTMNTEAFF.